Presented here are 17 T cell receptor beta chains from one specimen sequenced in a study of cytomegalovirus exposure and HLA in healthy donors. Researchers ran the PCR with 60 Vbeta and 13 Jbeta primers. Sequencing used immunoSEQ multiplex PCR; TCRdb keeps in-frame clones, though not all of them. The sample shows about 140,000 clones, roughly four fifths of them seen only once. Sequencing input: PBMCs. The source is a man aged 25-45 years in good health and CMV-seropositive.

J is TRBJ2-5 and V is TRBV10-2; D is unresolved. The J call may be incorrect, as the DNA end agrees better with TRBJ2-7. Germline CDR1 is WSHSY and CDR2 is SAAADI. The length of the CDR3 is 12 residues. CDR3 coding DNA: TGCGCCAGCAGCTCCCTCTTCTACGAGCAGTACTTC. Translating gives CASSSLFYEQYF.

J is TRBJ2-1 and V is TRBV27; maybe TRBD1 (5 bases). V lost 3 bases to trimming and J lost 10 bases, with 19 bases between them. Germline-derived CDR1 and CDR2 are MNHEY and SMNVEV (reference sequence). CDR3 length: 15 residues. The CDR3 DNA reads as TGTGCCAGCAGTTTCTCCAGGGTCCCCGTGGGAGAGCAGTTCTTC. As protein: CASSFSRVPVGEQFF.

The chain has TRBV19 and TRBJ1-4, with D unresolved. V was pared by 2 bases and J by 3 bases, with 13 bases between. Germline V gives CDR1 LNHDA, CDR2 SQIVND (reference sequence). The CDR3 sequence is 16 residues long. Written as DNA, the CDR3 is TGTGCCAGTAGTATACCCGTGACGGGATCTAATGAAAAACTGTTTTTT. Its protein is CASSIPVTGSNEKLFF. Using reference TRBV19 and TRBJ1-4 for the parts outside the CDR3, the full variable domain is DGGITQSPKYLFRKEGQNVTLSCEQNLNHDAMYWYRQDPGQGLRLIYYSQIVNDFQKGDIAEGYSVSREKKESFPLTVTSAQKNPTAFYLCASSIPVTGSNEKLFFGSGTQLSVL.

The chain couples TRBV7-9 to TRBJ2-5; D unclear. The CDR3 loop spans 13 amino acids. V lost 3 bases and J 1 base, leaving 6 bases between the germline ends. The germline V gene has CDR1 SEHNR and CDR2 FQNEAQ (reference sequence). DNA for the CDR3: TGTGCCAGCAGCTTGAACTTCCAAGAGACCCAGTACTTC. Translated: CASSLNFQETQYF.

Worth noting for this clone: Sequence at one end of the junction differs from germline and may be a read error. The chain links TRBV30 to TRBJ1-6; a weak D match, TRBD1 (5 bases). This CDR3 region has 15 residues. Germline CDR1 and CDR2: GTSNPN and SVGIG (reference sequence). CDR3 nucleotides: TGTGCCTGGAGTCAAGACACGTTTACAGGCTCACCCCTCTACTTT. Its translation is CAWSQDTFTGSPLYF.

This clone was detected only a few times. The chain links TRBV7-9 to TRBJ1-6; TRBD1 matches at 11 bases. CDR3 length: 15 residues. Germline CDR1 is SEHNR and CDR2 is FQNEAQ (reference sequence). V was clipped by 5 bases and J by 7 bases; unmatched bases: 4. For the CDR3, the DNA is TGTGCCAGCAGCCCCGGGACAGGGGGAAATTCACCCCTCCACTTT. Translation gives CASSPGTGGNSPLHF.

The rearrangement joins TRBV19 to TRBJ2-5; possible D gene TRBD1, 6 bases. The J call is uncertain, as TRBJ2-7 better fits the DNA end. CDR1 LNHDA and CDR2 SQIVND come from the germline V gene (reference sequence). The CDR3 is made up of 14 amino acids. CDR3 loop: CASSILGQNYEQYF. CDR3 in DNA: TGTGCCAGTAGTATTCTCGGACAGAACTACGAGCAGTACTTC.

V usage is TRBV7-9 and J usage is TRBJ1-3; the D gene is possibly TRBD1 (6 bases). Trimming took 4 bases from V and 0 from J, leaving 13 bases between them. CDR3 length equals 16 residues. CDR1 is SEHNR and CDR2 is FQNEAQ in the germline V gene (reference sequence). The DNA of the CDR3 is TGTGCCAGCAGCTCGGACAGCGTAAGCTCTGGAAACACCATATATTTT. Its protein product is CASSSDSVSSGNTIYF.

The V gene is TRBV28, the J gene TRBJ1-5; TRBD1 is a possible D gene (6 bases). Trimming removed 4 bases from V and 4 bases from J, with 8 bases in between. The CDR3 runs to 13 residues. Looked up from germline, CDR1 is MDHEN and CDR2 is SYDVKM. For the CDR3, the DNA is TGTGCCAGCAGTTCTACAGGGAATCAGCCCCAGCATTTT. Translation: CASSSTGNQPQHF.

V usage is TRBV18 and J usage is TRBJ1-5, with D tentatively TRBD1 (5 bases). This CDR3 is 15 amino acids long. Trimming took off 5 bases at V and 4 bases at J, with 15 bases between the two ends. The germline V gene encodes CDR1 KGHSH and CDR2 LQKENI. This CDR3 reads CASSTERTSNQPQHF. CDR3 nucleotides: TGTGCCAGCTCAACGGAACGGACATCGAATCAGCCCCAGCATTTT.

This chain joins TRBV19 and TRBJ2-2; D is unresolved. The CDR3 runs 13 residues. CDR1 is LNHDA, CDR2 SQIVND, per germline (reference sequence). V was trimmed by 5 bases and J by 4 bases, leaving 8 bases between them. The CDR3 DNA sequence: TGTGCCAGTAGTGTCCAGATCACCGGGGAGCTGTTTTTT. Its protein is CASSVQITGELFF.

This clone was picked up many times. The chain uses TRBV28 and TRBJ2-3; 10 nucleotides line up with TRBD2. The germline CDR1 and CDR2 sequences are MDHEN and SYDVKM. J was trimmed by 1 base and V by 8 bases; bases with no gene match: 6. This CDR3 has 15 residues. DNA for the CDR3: TGTGCCAGCGTCAGCGGGGGGGCGGGCACAGATACGCAGTATTTT. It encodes CASVSGGAGTDTQYF.

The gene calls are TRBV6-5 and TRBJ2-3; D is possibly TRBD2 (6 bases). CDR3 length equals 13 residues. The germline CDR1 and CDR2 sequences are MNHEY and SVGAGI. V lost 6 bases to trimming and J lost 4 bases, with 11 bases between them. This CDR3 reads CASRPGVADTQYF. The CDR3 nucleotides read TGTGCCAGCAGACCGGGGGTGGCAGATACGCAGTATTTT.

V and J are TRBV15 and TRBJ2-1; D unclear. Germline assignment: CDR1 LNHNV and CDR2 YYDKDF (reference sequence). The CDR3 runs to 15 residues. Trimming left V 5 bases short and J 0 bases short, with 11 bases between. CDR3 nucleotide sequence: TGTGCCACCAGCCCCGCGGTTAGCTCCTACAATGAGCAGTTCTTC. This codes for CATSPAVSSYNEQFF.

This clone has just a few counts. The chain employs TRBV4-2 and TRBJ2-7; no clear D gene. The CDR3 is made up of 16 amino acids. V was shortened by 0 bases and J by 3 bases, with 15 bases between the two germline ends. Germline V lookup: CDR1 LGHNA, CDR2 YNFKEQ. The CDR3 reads CASSQDQGGTFYEQYF. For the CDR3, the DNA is TGTGCCAGCAGCCAAGATCAAGGCGGAACCTTCTACGAGCAGTACTTC.

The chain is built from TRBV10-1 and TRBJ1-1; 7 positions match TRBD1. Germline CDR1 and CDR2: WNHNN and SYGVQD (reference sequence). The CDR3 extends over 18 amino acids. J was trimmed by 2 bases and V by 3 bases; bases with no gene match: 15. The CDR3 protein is CASSERTGAFPSNTEAFF. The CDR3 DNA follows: TGCGCCAGCAGTGAAAGGACAGGTGCGTTTCCCTCAAACACTGAAGCTTTCTTT.

The CDR3 here is CAWGGPSGRVHEQFF. The CDR3 bases are TGTGCCTGGGGGGGACCTAGCGGAAGAGTCCATGAGCAGTTCTTC. This sequence joins TRBV5-4 and TRBJ2-1; 7 positions match TRBD2. The CDR3 contains 15 residues. The J segment lost 8 bases and the V segment lost 10 bases, leaving 18 bases of the junction unmatched. Germline values: CDR1 SGHNT, CDR2 YYREEE (reference sequence).